The T cell receptor (beta chain) described here comes from a study of a mutant IDH1 vaccine in newly diagnosed glioma. TCRdb keeps only in-frame clones here, not all; method: immunoSEQ multiplex PCR. The sample consists of about 92,000 clones, about 83% of them appearing once. CDR3 length equals 14 residues. CDR1 and CDR2 (germline): SGHTS, YDEGEE. With V trimmed by 2 bases and J by 2 bases, 4 bases remained unmatched. Time point defined: baseline, week 1 (first vaccination visit). This sample's treatment: pre-vaccination baseline after standard-of-care therapy. The receptor was derived from a woman aged 50 to 65 with glioma. The chain links TRBV5-8 to TRBJ2-7, with 7 nucleotides matching TRBD1. The starting material was PBMCs, obtained from a glioma patient treated with radiotherapy, temozolomide or both. DNA of the CDR3: TGTGCCAGCAGCTTACAGGGACAGCCCTACGAGCAGTACTTC. This gives the protein CASSLQGQPYEQYF.